This T cell receptor beta chain was identified during a study of blood T cell repertoires in COVID-19. CDR1 and CDR2 (germline): SGHTA, FQGNSA. This CDR3 spans 12 amino acids. V was pared by 5 bases and J by 2 bases, with 7 bases between. Produced via immunoSEQ multiplex PCR; TCRdb's table is partial and in-frame only. The profile shows about 170,000 clones, 79% of them singletons. The chain uses TRBV7-2 and TRBJ2-7; D ambiguous. The sequence derives from a woman in her 70s in a cohort exposed to, infected with or recovered from COVID-19 (not recorded which). Specimen: PBMCs or T cells enriched from blood (not recorded which). The CDR3 nucleotides read TGTGCCAGCAGCCAATACACCTACGAGCAGTACTTC. The encoded protein is CASSQYTYEQYF.